This TCR beta chain was recovered during a study of shared clonotypes between healthy human individuals. Whole-study results and caveats: The generation probabilities recorded for non-shared clonotypes fell below those of clonotypes shared by all four donors.

Note on this clone: Antigen: not known. This specimen includes other DNA sequences encoding the same CDR3.

All of the donors resided in Nashville, Tennessee, and each was a Caucasian adult. Per germline, CDR1 SNHLY and CDR2 FYNNEI. Trimming removed 1 base from V and 0 bases from J, with 0 bases in between. The CDR3 extends over 12 amino acids. Assay used: immunoSEQ multiplex PCR; TCRdb lists only in-frame clones, some missing. The table shows some 2 million clones, with 95% occurring only once. Sequencing input: naive CD4+ T cells sorted from blood. The subset was: CD45RA+ positively selected. This TCR derives from a man between 18 and 29 years old in good health. This chain uses TRBV2 with TRBJ1-1, with D hard to call. This CDR3 is CASSEVNTEAFF. In nucleotides, the CDR3 is TGTGCCAGCAGTGAAGTGAACACTGAAGCTTTCTTT.